The 29 T cell receptor beta chains given below trace back to one sample, sequenced in a study of shared clonotypes between healthy human individuals. The assay was immunoSEQ multiplex PCR, and TCRdb's table has in-frame clones only and misses some. The data contain fewer than 850,000 clones, 55% to 75% of them singletons. Sequencing was done on a sample of memory CD4+ T cells sorted from blood. As to subset: CD45RA-negative fraction. The receptors stem from a woman in her 30s in good health.

V is TRBV18 and J is TRBJ1-4, with 8 positions matching TRBD1. V gave up 0 bases and J gave up 6 bases; unmatched junction bases: 0. Germline loops: CDR1 KGHSH, CDR2 LQKENI. The CDR3 runs 14 residues. CDR3 coding DNA: TGTGCCAGCTCACCACCGGGACAGGATGAAAAACTGTTTTTT. This gives the protein CASSPPGQDEKLFF. Based on the CDR3 plus reference TRBV18 and TRBJ1-4, the full variable domain is NAGVMQNPRHLVRRRGQEARLRCSPMKGHSHVYWYRQLPEEGLKFMVYLQKENIIDESGMPKERFSAEFPKEGPSILRIQQVVRGDSAAYFCASSPPGQDEKLFFGSGTQLSVL.

The chain joins TRBV7-9 to TRBJ2-7; 10 nucleotides agree with TRBD1. CDR3 length: 16 amino acids. CDR1 is SEHNR, CDR2 FQNEAQ, per germline (reference sequence). J lost 6 bases, V lost 5 bases, and 13 bases had no gene match. CDR3 in amino acids: CASSKDLGQGLVEQYF. The CDR3 DNA sequence: TGTGCCAGCAGCAAAGACCTGGGACAGGGGCTCGTCGAGCAGTACTTC. Full variable domain (remainder filled in from reference TRBV7-9 and TRBJ2-7): DTGVSQNPRHKITKRGQNVTFRCDPISEHNRLYWYRQTLGQGPEFLTYFQNEAQLEKSRLLSDRFSAERPKGSFSTLEIQRTEQGDSAMYLCASSKDLGQGLVEQYFGPGTRLTVT.

The chain carries TRBV28 and TRBJ1-5; 7 bases are shared with TRBD1. This CDR3 contains 15 residues. Looked up from germline, CDR1 is MDHEN and CDR2 is SYDVKM. The trim removed 1 base at V and 6 bases at J, leaving 6 bases unmatched. CDR3 region: CASSLSVTGSQPQHF. In nucleotides, the CDR3 is TGTGCCAGCAGTTTATCCGTGACAGGGTCTCAGCCCCAGCATTTT. Full variable domain (rest looked up from reference TRBV28 and TRBJ1-5): DVKVTQSSRYLVKRTGEKVFLECVQDMDHENMFWYRQDPGLGLRLIYFSYDVKMKEKGDIPEGYSVSREKKERFSLILESASTNQTSMYLCASSLSVTGSQPQHFGDGTRLSIL.

There are many counts of this clone. The CDR3: CATTRTGEQFF. The CDR3 nucleotides are TGTGCCACGACTCGGACTGGGGAGCAGTTCTTC. The rearrangement links TRBV5-4 to TRBJ2-1; maybe TRBD2 (5 bases). Germline CDR1 and CDR2: SGHNT and YYREEE (reference sequence). The V gene lost 9 bases and the J gene lost 10 bases, with 14 bases spanning the gap. The CDR3 has 11 residues.

This clone appeared a single time. The chain is built from TRBV6-5 and TRBJ1-2; possible D gene TRBD1, 6 bases. V was clipped by 8 bases and J by 4 bases, with 14 bases between them. The CDR3 length is 13 residues. Germline assignment: CDR1 MNHEY and CDR2 SVGAGI. This CDR3 reads CASRPDSRYGYTF. The CDR3 DNA reads TGTGCCAGCCGACCGGACAGTCGCTATGGCTACACCTTC.

This rearrangement joins TRBV7-9 to TRBJ2-3, with 7 bases fitting TRBD2. Trimming cost V 0 bases and J 2 bases; bases outside gene matches: 5. CDR3 length: 16 residues. Looked up from germline, CDR1 is SEHNR and CDR2 is FQNEAQ (reference sequence). CDR3 sequence (DNA): TGTGCCAGCAGCTTAGCGCTAAGCGGGAACACAGATACGCAGTATTTT. This sequence encodes CASSLALSGNTDTQYF.

The chain joins TRBV18 to TRBJ2-3, with a tentative D call TRBD2 (6 bases). Trimming removed 4 bases from V and 2 bases from J, with 16 bases in between. In germline, CDR1 is KGHSH, CDR2 LQKENI. This CDR3 has 16 residues. DNA for the CDR3: TGTGCCAGCTCACTTCGAACAAGGGACTTCACAGATACGCAGTATTTT. Translated: CASSLRTRDFTDTQYF. The variable domain in full, completed from reference TRBV18 and TRBJ2-3, reads NAGVMQNPRHLVRRRGQEARLRCSPMKGHSHVYWYRQLPEEGLKFMVYLQKENIIDESGMPKERFSAEFPKEGPSILRIQQVVRGDSAAYFCASSLRTRDFTDTQYFGPGTRLTVL.

CDR3 sequence reads: CASTRDQYEQYF. CDR3 bases: TGTGCCAGCACCCGGGACCAGTACGAGCAGTACTTC. J is TRBJ2-7 and V is TRBV6-5, with D possibly being TRBD1 or TRBD2 (5 bases each). CDR1 is MNHEY and CDR2 is SVGAGI in the germline V gene. This CDR3 comprises 12 residues. V shed 7 bases and J shed 4 bases, with 11 bases lying between them.

V and J are TRBV27 and TRBJ2-1; D possibly corresponds to TRBD2 (7 bases). Trimming removed 5 bases from V and 1 base from J, with 24 bases in between. Germline V CDR1 and CDR2: MNHEY, SMNVEV (reference sequence). The CDR3 runs to 19 residues. The CDR3 DNA sequence: TGTGCCAGCAGTCGGCTTCTCCTAGCGGAAGGGGGATCCTACAATGAGCAGTTCTTC. As protein: CASSRLLLAEGGSYNEQFF.

V and J are TRBV18 and TRBJ2-1; the match to TRBD2 covers 9 bases. The CDR3 loop spans 15 amino acids. Germline lookup yields CDR1 KGHSH and CDR2 LQKENI. Trimming cost V 4 bases and J 6 bases; bases outside gene matches: 7. Here the CDR3 DNA reads TGTGCCAGCTCACGAACCGGCGGGAGGGCCAATGAGCAGTTCTTC. It yields the protein CASSRTGGRANEQFF.

V is TRBV2 and J is TRBJ2-1; D call uncertain. Trimming pared 7 bases from V and 0 bases from J, leaving 10 bases between. Germline CDR1 and CDR2: SNHLY and FYNNEI. CDR3 length: 14 residues. Written as DNA, the CDR3 is TGTGCCAGCAATGGACGGAGCTCCTACAATGAGCAGTTCTTC. The encoded protein is CASNGRSSYNEQFF.

The chain recombines TRBV11-2 with TRBJ1-5, with 7 bases identical to TRBD1. Trimming at V came to 1 base and at J to 12 bases, leaving 6 bases not matched to a gene. This CDR3 has 13 amino acids. CDR1 SGHAT and CDR2 FQNNGV come from the germline V gene. The CDR3 loop is CASSLGGDRYQHF. CDR3 coding DNA: TGTGCCAGCAGCTTAGGTGGGGACAGATACCAGCATTTT.

This chain joins TRBV18 and TRBJ1-5, with 10 bases aligning to TRBD1. Trimming at V came to 3 bases and at J to 6 bases, leaving 8 bases not matched to a gene. The CDR3 is made up of 16 amino acids. Germline assignment: CDR1 KGHSH and CDR2 LQKENI. The CDR3 sequence is CASSPTGTGVGQPQHF. CDR3 DNA sequence: TGTGCCAGCTCACCTACCGGGACAGGGGTGGGTCAGCCCCAGCATTTT.

The V gene is TRBV29-1, the J gene TRBJ2-5; D gene uncertain. The CDR3 is 11 residues long. Per germline, CDR1 SQVTM and CDR2 ANQGSEA. The V and J ends lost 7 bases and 5 bases respectively, with 11 bases between them. CDR3 loop: CSAWSYETQYF. Written as DNA, the CDR3 is TGCAGCGCCTGGAGTTATGAGACCCAGTACTTC. Drawing the rest from reference TRBV29-1 and TRBJ2-5, the complete variable domain is SAVISQKPSRDICQRGTSLTIQCQVDSQVTMMFWYRQQPGQSLTLIATANQGSEATYESGFVIDKFPISRPNLTFSTLTVSNMSPEDSSIYLCSAWSYETQYFGPGTRLLVL.

Turning to this clone: A far bigger clonotype differs at one base, so this is likely a read error. The chain employs TRBV5-6 and TRBJ2-3; D not certain. V dropped 4 bases and J dropped 2 bases, with 5 bases sitting between them. Germline-derived CDR1 and CDR2 are SGHDT and YYEEEE. CDR3 length: 12 residues. CDR3 in DNA: TGTGCCAGCAGCACCTACACAGATACGCAGTATTTT. Protein: CASSTYTDTQYF.

This clone was found many times. Other DNA variants within this sample encode the same CDR3. V and J are TRBV11-2 and TRBJ2-1, with TRBD2 identical over 11 bases. Germline values: CDR1 SGHAT, CDR2 FQNNGV. V dropped 5 bases and J dropped 4; count of bases not matched to a gene: 7. The CDR3 sequence is 16 residues long. DNA for the CDR3: TGTGCCAGCAGCCTCCGACTAGCGGGAATTTACAATGAGCAGTTCTTC. Translation: CASSLRLAGIYNEQFF.

This chain connects TRBV4-2 to TRBJ1-2, with D uncertain. The germline V and J ends were trimmed by 1 base and 2 bases, with 11 bases remaining between them. Germline loops: CDR1 LGHNA, CDR2 YNFKEQ. The CDR3 is 15 residues long. As DNA, the CDR3 is TGTGCCAGCAGCCAAGTTGCCCCGGGGAACTATGGCTACACCTTC. Its translation: CASSQVAPGNYGYTF.

The V and J genes are TRBV2 and TRBJ2-7; the match to TRBD1 covers 8 bases. The CDR3 is made up of 14 amino acids. The V and J ends lost 6 bases and 11 bases, in that order; junction bases with no gene match: 15. Germline V gene data show CDR1 as SNHLY and CDR2 as FYNNEI. The CDR3 nucleotides are TGTGCCAGCAGAGAGACCGGGACAGGCTTTAATGAGTACTTC. It codes for CASRETGTGFNEYF.

V and J are TRBV19 and TRBJ2-3, with 8 bases lining up with TRBD1. The CDR3 is made up of 15 amino acids. The J segment lost 2 bases and the V segment lost 8 bases, leaving 9 bases of the junction unmatched. Germline V CDR1 and CDR2: LNHDA, SQIVND (reference sequence). The CDR3 loop is CASVPRQGFTDTQYF. The CDR3 nucleotides are TGTGCCAGTGTCCCGAGACAGGGGTTCACAGATACGCAGTATTTT.

This clone was seen a few times. This chain connects TRBV5-1 to TRBJ1-3, with D possibly matching TRBD1 (5 bases). V was pared by 0 bases and J by 0 bases, with 22 bases between. The CDR3 has 20 residues. Per the germline V gene, CDR1 is SGHRS and CDR2 is YFSETQ. The CDR3 loop is CASSLEGRAVRKDSGNTIYF. The CDR3 coding sequence is TGCGCCAGCAGCTTGGAGGGGCGGGCGGTCAGAAAAGACTCTGGAAACACCATATATTTT.

CDR3: CASSLGTNNGNNEKLFF. The CDR3 DNA is TGCGCCAGCAGCTTGGGGACAAACAACGGGAATAATGAAAAACTGTTTTTT. The V gene is TRBV5-1, the J gene TRBJ1-4; D is possibly TRBD1 (5 bases). The CDR3 runs to 17 residues. The ends were cut back, 0 bases at V and 4 bases at J, with 16 bases in the middle. The V gene's germline CDR1 is SGHRS and CDR2 YFSETQ.

This chain connects TRBV6-5 to TRBJ1-2, with D possibly TRBD1 on 5 matching bases. CDR3 length: 14 residues. V was trimmed by 2 bases and J by 4 bases, leaving 11 bases between them. CDR1 is MNHEY and CDR2 is SVGAGI in the germline V gene. The CDR3 loop is CASSYGAGTYGYTF. The CDR3 coding sequence is TGTGCCAGCAGTTACGGGGCGGGGACCTATGGCTACACCTTC.

V and J are TRBV5-1 and TRBJ2-7; 15 positions match TRBD2. Germline assignment: CDR1 SGHRS and CDR2 YFSETQ. CDR3 length: 15 residues. V lost 3 bases, J lost 4 bases, and 2 bases stayed unmatched. CDR3 loop: CASSWTSGRVYEQYF. The CDR3 coding sequence is TGCGCCAGCAGCTGGACTAGCGGGAGGGTTTACGAGCAGTACTTC.

The chain recombines TRBV2 with TRBJ2-2, with 9 nucleotides matching TRBD2. This CDR3 spans 15 amino acids. J gave up 4 bases and V 7 bases, and 7 bases lay outside the gene matches. From germline, CDR1 is SNHLY and CDR2 FYNNEI. CDR3 nucleotide sequence: TGTGCCAGCAATCGGCGGGAGGGTGGCACCGGGGAGCTGTTTTTT. Translation gives CASNRREGGTGELFF.

In DNA, the CDR3 is TGCGCCAGCAGCTCCGAGCGGGAGGCCCACAATGAGCAGTTCTTC. Its protein product is CASSSEREAHNEQFF. This rearrangement joins TRBV5-1 to TRBJ2-1, with 9 bases aligning to TRBD2. The CDR3 runs to 15 residues. Germline V CDR1 and CDR2: SGHRS, YFSETQ. V lost 3 bases and J lost 5; bases outside the gene matches: 6.

The genes are TRBV7-6 and TRBJ1-2, with TRBD1 matching 7 bases. V was pared by 5 bases and J by 8 bases, with 11 bases of the junction left unmatched. The germline V gene encodes CDR1 SGHVS and CDR2 FNYEAQ. This CDR3 is built from 14 residues. For the CDR3, the DNA is TGTGCCAGCAGCCCTTCCGACAGGGAGGGCGGCTACACCTTC. It encodes CASSPSDREGGYTF.

In this sample, this clone turned up a few times. The chain links TRBV11-2 to TRBJ2-5; TRBD2 matches at 11 bases. CDR1 is SGHAT and CDR2 is FQNNGV in the germline V gene. V lost 5 bases, J lost 2 bases, and 10 bases stayed unmatched. This CDR3 contains 17 residues. CDR3: CASSHNPGTSGQETQYF. CDR3 nucleotide sequence: TGTGCCAGCAGCCACAATCCCGGGACTAGCGGACAAGAGACCCAGTACTTC.

The CDR3, as DNA: TGCAGTGCCTGGGAGTCGGTTAACACCATATATTTT. This sequence encodes CSAWESVNTIYF. The V gene is TRBV29-1, the J gene TRBJ1-3, with D uncertain. Germline V gene data show CDR1 as SQVTM and CDR2 as ANQGSEA. The CDR3 is made up of 12 amino acids. The full variable domain, completed using reference TRBV29-1 and TRBJ1-3, is SAVISQKPSRDICQRGTSLTIQCQVDSQVTMMFWYRQQPGQSLTLIATANQGSEATYESGFVIDKFPISRPNLTFSTLTVSNMSPEDSSIYLCSAWESVNTIYFGEGSWLTVV.

The rearrangement links TRBV5-1 to TRBJ2-7; TRBD1 aligns across 9 bases. CDR3 length: 15 amino acids. The germline V gene encodes CDR1 SGHRS and CDR2 YFSETQ. V shed 2 bases, J shed 6 bases, and the junction held 9 bases outside the gene matches. CDR3 region: CASSFMTGGEFEQYF. CDR3 in DNA: TGCGCCAGCAGCTTTATGACAGGGGGAGAATTCGAGCAGTACTTC.